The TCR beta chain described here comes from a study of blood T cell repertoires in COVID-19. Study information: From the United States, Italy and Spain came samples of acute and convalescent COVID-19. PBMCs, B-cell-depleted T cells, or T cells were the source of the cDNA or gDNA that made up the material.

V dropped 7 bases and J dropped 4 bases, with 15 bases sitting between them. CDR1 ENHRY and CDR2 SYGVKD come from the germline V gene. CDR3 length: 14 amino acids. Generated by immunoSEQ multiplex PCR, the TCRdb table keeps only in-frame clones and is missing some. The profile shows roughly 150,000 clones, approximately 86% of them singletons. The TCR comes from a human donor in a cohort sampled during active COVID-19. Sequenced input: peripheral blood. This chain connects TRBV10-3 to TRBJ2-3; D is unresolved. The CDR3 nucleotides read TGTGCCATCAATCGCGGCGACCTATCAGATACGCAGTATTTT. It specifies CAINRGDLSDTQYF.